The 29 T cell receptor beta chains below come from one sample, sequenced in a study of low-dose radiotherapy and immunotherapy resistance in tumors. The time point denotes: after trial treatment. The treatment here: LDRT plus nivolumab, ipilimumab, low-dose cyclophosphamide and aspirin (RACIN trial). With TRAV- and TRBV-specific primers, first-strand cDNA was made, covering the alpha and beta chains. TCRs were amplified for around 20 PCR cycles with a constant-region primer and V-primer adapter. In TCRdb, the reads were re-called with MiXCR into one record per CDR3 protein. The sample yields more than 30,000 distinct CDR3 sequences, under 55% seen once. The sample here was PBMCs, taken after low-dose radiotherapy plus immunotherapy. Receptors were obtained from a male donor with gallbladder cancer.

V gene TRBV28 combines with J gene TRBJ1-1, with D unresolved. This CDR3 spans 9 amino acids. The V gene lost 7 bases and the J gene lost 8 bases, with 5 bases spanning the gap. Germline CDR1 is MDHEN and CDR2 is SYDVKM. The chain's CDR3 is CASTSEAFF. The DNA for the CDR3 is TGTGCCAGCACCTCCGAAGCTTTCTTT.

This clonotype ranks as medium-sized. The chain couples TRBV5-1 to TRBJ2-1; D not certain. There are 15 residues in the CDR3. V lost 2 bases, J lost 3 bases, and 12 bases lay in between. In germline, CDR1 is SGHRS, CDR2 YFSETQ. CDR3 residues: CASSFGQSVYNEQFF. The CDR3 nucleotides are TGCGCCAGCAGCTTTGGCCAGAGCGTCTACAATGAGCAGTTCTTC.

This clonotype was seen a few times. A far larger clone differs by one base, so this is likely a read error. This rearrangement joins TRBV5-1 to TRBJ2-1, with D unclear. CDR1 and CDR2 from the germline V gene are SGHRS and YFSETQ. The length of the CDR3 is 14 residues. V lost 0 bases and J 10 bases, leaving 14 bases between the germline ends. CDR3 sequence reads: CASSLATVAYEQFF. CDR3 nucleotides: TGCGCCAGCAGCTTGGCTACTGTGGCCTACGAGCAGTTCTTC. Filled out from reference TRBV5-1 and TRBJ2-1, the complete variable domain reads KAGVTQTPRYLIKTRGQQVTLSCSPISGHRSVSWYQQTPGQGLQFLFEYFSETQRNKGNFPGRFSGRQFSNSRSEMNVSTLELGDSALYLCASSLATVAYEQFFGPGTRLTVL.

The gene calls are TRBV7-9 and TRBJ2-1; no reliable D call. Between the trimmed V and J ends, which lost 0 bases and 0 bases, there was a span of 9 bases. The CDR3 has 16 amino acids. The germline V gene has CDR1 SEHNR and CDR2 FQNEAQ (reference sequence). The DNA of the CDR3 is TGTGCCAGCAGCTTAGCGCTAACCGGCTCCTACAATGAGCAGTTCTTC. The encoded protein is CASSLALTGSYNEQFF.

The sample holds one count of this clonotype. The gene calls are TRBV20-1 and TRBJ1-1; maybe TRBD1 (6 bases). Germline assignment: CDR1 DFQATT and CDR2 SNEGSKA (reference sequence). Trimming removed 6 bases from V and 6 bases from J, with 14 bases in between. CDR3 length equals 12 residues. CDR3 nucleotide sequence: TGCAGTGCCCGGGGCAGGGGACCTGAAGCTTTCTTT. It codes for CSARGRGPEAFF.

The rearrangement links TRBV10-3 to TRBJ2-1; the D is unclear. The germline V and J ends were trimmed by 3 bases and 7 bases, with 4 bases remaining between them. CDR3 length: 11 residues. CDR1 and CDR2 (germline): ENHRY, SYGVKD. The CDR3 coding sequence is TGTGCCATCAGTGACCAGAATGAGCAGTTCTTC. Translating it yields CAISDQNEQFF.

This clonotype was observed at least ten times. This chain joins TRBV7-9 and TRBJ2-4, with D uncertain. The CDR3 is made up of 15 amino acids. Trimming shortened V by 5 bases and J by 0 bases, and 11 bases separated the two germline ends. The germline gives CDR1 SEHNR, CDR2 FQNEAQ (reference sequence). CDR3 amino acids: CASSVTGSAKNIQYF. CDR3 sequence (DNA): TGTGCCAGCAGCGTGACCGGTTCAGCCAAAAACATTCAGTACTTC.

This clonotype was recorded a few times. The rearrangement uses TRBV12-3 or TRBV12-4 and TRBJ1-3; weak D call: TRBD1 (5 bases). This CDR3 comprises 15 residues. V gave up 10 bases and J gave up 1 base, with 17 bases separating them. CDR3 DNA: TGTGCCACCGACTCCCCGACAGTGTCTGGAAACACCATATATTTT. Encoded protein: CATDSPTVSGNTIYF.

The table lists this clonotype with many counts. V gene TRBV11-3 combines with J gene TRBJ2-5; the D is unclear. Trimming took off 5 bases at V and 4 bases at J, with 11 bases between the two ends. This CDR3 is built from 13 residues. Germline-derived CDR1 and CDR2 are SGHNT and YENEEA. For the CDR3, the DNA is TGTGCCAGCAGCAAAGCACTGAGAGAGACCCAGTACTTC. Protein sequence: CASSKALRETQYF. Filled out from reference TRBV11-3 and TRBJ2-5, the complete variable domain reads EAGVVQSPRYKIIEKKQPVAFWCNPISGHNTLYWYLQNLGQGPELLIRYENEEAVDDSQLPKDRFSAERLKGVDSTLKIQPAELGDSAVYLCASSKALRETQYFGPGTRLLVL.

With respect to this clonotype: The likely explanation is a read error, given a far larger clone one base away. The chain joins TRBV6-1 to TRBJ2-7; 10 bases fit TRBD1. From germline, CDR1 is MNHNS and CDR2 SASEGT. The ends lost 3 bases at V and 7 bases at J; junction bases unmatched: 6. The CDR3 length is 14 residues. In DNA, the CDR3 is TGTGCCAGCAGTGACAGGGGACAGGGGAATGAGCAGTACTTC. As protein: CASSDRGQGNEQYF.

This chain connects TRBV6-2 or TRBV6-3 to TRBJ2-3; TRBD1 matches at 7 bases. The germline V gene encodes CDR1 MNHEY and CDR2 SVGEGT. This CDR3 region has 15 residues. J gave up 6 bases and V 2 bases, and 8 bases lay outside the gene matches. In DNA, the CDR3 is TGTGCCAGCAGTTACCAGGCAGGGGGTGTGGATACGCAGTATTTT. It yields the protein CASSYQAGGVDTQYF.

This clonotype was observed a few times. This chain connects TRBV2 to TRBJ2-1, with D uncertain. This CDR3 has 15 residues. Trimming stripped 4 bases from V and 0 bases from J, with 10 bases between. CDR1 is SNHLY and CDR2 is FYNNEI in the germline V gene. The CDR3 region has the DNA TGTGCCAGCAGTGGTTTGTCGAGCTCCTACAATGAGCAGTTCTTC. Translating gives CASSGLSSSYNEQFF.

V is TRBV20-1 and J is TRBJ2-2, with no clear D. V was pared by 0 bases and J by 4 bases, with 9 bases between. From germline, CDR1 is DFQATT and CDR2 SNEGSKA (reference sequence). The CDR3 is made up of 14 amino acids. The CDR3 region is CSARDARRTGELFF. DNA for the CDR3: TGCAGTGCTAGAGATGCGCGGCGCACCGGGGAGCTGTTTTTT.

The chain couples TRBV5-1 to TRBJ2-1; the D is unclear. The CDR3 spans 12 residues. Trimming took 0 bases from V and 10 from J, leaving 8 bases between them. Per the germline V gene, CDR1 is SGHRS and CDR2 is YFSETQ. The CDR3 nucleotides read TGCGCCAGCAGCTTGGATACGGTAGAGCAGTTCTTC. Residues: CASSLDTVEQFF.

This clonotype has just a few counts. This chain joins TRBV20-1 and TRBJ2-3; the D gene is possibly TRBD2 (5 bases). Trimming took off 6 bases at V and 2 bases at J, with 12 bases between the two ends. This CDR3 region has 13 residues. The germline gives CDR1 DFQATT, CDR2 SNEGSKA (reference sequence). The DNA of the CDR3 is TGCAGTGCCACACTAGTTGTCACAGATACGCAGTATTTT. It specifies CSATLVVTDTQYF.

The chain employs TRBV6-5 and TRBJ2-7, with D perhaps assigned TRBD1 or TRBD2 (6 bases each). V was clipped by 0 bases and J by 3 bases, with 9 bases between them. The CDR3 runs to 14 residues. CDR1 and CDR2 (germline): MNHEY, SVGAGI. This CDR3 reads CASSYSEGVYEQYF. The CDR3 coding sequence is TGTGCCAGCAGTTACTCGGAGGGGGTCTACGAGCAGTACTTC.

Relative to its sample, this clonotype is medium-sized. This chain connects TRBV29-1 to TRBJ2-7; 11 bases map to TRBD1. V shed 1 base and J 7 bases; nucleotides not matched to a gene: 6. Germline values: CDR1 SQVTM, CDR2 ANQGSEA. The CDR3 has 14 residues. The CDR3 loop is CSVEVGQGAGEQYF. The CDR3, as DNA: TGCAGCGTTGAAGTAGGACAGGGGGCTGGTGAGCAGTACTTC.

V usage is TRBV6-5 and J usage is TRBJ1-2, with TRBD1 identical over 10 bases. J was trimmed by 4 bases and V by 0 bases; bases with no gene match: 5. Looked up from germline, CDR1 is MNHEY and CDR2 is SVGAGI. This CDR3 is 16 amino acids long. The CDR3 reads CASSYSRTGGGYGYTF. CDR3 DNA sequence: TGTGCCAGCAGTTACTCGCGGACAGGGGGAGGCTATGGCTACACCTTC.

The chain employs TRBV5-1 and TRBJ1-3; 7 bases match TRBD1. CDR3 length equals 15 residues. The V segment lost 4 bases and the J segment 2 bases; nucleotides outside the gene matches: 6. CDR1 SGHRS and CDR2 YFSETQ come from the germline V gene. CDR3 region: CASSSQGEAGNTIYF. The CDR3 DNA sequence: TGCGCCAGCAGCAGCCAGGGGGAGGCTGGAAACACCATATATTTT.

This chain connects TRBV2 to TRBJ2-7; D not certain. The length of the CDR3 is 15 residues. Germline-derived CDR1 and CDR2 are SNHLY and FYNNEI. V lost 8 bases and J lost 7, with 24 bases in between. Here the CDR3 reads CASAIKTERSKEQYF. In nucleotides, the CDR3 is TGTGCCAGCGCCATAAAAACGGAAAGGAGCAAGGAGCAGTACTTC.

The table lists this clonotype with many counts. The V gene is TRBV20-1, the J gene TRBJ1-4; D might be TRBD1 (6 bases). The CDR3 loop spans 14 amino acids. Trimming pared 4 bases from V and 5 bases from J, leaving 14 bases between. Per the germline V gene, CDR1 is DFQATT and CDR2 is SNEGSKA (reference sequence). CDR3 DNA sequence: TGCAGTGCTACCCCGGACAGAACGAATGAAAAACTGTTTTTT. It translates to CSATPDRTNEKLFF.

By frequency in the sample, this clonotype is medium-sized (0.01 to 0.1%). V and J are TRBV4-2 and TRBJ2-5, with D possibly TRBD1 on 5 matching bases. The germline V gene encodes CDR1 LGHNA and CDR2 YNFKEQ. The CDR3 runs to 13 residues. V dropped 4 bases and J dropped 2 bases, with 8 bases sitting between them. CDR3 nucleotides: TGTGCCAGCAGCCGGACACCACAAGAGACCCAGTACTTC. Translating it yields CASSRTPQETQYF.

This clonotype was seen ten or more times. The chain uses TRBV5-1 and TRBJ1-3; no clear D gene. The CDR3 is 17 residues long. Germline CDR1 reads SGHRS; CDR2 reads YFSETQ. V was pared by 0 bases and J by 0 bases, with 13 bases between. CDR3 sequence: CASSLDTPAFSGNTIYF. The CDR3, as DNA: TGCGCCAGCAGCTTGGATACGCCAGCCTTCTCTGGAAACACCATATATTTT. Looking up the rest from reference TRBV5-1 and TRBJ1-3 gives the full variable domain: KAGVTQTPRYLIKTRGQQVTLSCSPISGHRSVSWYQQTPGQGLQFLFEYFSETQRNKGNFPGRFSGRQFSNSRSEMNVSTLELGDSALYLCASSLDTPAFSGNTIYFGEGSWLTVV.

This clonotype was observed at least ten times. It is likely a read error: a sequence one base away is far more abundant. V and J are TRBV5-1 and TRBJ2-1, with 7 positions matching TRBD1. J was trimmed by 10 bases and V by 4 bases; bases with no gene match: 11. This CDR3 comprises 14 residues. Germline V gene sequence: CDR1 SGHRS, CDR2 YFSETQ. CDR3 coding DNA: TGCGCCAGCAGCGATGACAGGGAATCCTACGAGCAGTTCTTC. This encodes CASSDDRESYEQFF. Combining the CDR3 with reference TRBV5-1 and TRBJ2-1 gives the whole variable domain KAGVTQTPRYLIKTRGQQVTLSCSPISGHRSVSWYQQTPGQGLQFLFEYFSETQRNKGNFPGRFSGRQFSNSRSEMNVSTLELGDSALYLCASSDDRESYEQFFGPGTRLTVL.

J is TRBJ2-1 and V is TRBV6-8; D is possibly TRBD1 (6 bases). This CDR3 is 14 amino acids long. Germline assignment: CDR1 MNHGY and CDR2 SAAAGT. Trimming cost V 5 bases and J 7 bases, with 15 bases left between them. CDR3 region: CASSMLVRGNEQFF. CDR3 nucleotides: TGTGCCAGCAGTATGTTAGTGAGGGGGAATGAGCAGTTCTTC.

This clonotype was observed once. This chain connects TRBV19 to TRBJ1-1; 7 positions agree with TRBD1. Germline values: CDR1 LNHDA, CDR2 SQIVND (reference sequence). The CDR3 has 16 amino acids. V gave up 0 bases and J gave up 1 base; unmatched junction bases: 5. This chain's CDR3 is CASSIEGGGANTEAFF. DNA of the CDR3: TGTGCCAGTAGTATAGAAGGAGGGGGCGCGAACACTGAAGCTTTCTTT. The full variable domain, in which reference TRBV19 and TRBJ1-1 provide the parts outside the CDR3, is DGGITQSPKYLFRKEGQNVTLSCEQNLNHDAMYWYRQDPGQGLRLIYYSQIVNDFQKGDIAEGYSVSREKKESFPLTVTSAQKNPTAFYLCASSIEGGGANTEAFFGQGTRLTVV.

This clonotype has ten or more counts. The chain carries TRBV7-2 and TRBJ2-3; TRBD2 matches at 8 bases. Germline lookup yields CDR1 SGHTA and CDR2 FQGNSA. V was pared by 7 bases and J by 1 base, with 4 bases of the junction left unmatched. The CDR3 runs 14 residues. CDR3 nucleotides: TGTGCCAGCAAACAACTAGCGGGCACAGATACGCAGTATTTT. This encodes CASKQLAGTDTQYF.

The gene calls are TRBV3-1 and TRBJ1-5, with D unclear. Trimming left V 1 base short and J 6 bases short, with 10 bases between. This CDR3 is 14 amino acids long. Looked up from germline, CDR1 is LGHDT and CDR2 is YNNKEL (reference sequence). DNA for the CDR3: TGTGCCAGCAGCCAAGGGCAGCAAGGTCAGCCCCAGCATTTT. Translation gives CASSQGQQGQPQHF.

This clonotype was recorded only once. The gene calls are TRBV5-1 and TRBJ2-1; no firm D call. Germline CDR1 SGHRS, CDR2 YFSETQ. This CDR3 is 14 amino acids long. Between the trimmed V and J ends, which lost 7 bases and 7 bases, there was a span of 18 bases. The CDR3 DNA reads TGCGCCAGCGGCGCCGAGTCTTTCGGGAATGAGCAGTTCTTC. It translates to CASGAESFGNEQFF.